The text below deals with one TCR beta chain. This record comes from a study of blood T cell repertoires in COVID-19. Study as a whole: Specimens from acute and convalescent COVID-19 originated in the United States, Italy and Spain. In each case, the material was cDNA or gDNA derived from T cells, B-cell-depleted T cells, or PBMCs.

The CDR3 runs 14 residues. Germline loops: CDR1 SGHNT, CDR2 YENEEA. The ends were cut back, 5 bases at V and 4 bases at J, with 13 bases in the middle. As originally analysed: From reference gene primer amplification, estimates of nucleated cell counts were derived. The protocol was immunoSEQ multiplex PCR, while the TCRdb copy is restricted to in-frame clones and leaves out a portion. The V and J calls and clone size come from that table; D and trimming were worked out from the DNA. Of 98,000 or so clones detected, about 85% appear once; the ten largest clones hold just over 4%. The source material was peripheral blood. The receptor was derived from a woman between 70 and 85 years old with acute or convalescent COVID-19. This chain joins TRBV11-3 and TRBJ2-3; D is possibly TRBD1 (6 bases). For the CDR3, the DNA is TGTGCCAGCAGCGACCGACAGGTTTCAGATACGCAGTATTTT. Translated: CASSDRQVSDTQYF.